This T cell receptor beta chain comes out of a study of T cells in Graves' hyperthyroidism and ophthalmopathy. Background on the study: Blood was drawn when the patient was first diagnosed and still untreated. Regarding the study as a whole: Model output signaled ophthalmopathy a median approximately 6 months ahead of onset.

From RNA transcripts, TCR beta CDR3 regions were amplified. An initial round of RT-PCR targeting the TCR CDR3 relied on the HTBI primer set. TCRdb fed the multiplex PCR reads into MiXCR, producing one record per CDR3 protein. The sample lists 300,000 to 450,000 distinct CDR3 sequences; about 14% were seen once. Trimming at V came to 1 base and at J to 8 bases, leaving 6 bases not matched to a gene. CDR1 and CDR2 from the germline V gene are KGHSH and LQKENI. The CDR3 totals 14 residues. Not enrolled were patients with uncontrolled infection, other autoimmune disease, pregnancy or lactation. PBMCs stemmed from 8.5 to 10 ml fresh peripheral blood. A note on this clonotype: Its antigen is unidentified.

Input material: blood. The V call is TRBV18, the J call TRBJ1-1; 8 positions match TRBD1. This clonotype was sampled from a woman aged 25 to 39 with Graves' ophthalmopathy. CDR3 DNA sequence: TGTGCCAGCTCACCACTGGACAGGGAATGGGAAGCTTTCTTT. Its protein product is CASSPLDREWEAFF.